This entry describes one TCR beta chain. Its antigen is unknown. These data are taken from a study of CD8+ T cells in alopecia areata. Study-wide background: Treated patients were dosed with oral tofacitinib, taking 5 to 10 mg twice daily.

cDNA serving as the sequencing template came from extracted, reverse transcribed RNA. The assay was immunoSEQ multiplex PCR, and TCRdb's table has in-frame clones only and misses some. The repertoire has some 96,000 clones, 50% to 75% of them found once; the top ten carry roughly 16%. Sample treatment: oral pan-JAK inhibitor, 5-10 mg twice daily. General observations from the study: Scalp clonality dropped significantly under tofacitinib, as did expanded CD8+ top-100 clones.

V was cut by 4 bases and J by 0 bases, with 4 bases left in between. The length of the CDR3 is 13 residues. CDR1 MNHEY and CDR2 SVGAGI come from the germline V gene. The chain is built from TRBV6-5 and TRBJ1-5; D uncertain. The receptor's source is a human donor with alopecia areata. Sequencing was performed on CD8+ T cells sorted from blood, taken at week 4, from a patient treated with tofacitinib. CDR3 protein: CASSLGSNQPQHF. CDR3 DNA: TGTGCCAGCAGTTTGGGTAGCAATCAGCCCCAGCATTTT.